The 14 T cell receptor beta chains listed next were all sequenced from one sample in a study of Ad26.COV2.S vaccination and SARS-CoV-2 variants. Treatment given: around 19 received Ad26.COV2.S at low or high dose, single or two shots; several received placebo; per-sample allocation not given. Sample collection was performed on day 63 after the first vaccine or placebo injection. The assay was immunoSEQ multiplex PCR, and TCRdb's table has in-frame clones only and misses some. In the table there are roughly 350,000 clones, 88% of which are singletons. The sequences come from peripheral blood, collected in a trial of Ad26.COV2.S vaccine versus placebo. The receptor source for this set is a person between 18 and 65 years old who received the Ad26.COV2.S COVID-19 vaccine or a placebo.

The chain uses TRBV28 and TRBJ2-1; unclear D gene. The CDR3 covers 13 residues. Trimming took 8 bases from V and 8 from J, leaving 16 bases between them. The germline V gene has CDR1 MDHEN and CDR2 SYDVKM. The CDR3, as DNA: TGTGCCAGCGTCCCCCCTACGGTCCATGAGCAGTTCTTC. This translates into CASVPPTVHEQFF.

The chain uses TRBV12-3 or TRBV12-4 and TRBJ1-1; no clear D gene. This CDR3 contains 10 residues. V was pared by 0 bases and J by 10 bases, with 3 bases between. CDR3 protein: CASSLAVAFF. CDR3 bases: TGTGCCAGCAGTTTAGCTGTAGCTTTCTTT.

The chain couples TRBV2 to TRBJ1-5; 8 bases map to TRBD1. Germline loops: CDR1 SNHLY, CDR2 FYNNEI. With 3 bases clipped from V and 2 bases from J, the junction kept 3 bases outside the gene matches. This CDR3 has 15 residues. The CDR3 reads CASSEGQVRNQPQHF. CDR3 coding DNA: TGTGCCAGCAGTGAGGGACAGGTACGCAATCAGCCCCAGCATTTT.

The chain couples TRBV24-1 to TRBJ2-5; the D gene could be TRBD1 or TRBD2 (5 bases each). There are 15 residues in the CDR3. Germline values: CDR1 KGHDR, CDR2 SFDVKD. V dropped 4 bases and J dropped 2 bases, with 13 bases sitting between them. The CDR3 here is CATSDAGSGQETQYF. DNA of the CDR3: TGTGCCACCAGTGACGCAGGGTCGGGACAAGAGACCCAGTACTTC.

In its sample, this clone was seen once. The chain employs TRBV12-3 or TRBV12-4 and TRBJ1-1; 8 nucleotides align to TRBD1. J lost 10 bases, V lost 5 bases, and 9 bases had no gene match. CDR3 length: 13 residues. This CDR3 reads CASSLGQGQAAFF. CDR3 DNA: TGTGCCAGCAGTCTTGGACAGGGCCAGGCAGCTTTCTTT.

This CDR3 reads CASSLALQGATSKNIQYF. CDR3 nucleotide sequence: TGTGCCAGCAGCTTGGCCCTACAGGGGGCAACTTCCAAAAACATTCAGTACTTC. This chain links TRBV5-4 with TRBJ2-4; TRBD1 aligns across 9 bases. There are 18 residues in the CDR3. With 0 bases clipped from V and 2 bases from J, the junction kept 9 bases outside the gene matches. Germline V gene sequence: CDR1 SGHNT, CDR2 YYREEE (reference sequence).

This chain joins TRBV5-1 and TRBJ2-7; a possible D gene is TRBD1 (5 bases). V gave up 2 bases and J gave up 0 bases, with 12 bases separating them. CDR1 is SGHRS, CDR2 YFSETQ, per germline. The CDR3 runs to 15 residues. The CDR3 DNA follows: TGCGCCAGCAGCTTTGATGACAGTAGCTCCTACGAGCAGTACTTC. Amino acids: CASSFDDSSSYEQYF.

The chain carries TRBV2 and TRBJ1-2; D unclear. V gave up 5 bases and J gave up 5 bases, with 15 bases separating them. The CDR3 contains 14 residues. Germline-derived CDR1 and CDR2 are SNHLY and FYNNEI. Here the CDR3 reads CASSRSNNPYGYTF. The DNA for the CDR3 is TGTGCCAGCAGTCGCTCAAACAACCCATATGGCTACACCTTC.

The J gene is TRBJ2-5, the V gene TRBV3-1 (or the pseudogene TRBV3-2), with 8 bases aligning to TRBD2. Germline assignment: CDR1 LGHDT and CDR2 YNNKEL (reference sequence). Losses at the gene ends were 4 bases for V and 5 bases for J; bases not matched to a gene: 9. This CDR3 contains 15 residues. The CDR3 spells CASSPSGTGGETQYF. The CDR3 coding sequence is TGTGCCAGCAGCCCCTCCGGGACGGGAGGGGAGACCCAGTACTTC.

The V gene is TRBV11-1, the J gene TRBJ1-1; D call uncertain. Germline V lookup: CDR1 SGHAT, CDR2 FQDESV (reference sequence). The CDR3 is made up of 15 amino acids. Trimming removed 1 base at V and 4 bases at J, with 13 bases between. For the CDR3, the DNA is TGTGCCAGCAGCTTAGGTGCAGGTCGGGGCACTGAAGCTTTCTTT. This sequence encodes CASSLGAGRGTEAFF.

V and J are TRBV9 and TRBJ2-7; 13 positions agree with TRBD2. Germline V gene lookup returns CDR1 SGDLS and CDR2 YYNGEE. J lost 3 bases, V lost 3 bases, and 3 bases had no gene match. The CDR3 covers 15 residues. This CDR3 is CASSAGLAGDYEQYF. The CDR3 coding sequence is TGTGCCAGCAGCGCCGGACTAGCGGGAGACTACGAGCAGTACTTC.

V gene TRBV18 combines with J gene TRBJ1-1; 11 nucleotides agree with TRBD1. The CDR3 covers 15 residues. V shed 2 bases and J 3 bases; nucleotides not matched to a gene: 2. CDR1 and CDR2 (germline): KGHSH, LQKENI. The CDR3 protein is CASSPMGQGDTEAFF. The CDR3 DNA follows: TGTGCCAGCTCACCAATGGGACAGGGGGACACTGAAGCTTTCTTT.

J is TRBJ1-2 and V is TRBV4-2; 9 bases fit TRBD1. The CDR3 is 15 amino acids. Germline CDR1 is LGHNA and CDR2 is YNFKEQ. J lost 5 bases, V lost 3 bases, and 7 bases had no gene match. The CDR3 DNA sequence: TGTGCCAGCAGCCAGCCGGGACAGGGACCTTATGGCTACACCTTC. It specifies CASSQPGQGPYGYTF.

The CDR3 protein is CAISDRTGGVYNEQFF. Written as DNA, the CDR3 is TGTGCCATCAGTGACAGGACAGGGGGCGTCTACAATGAGCAGTTCTTC. The chain recombines TRBV10-3 with TRBJ2-1; 11 positions match TRBD1. CDR1 ENHRY and CDR2 SYGVKD come from the germline V gene. Trimming took 3 bases from V and 3 from J; bases not matched to a gene: 4. This CDR3 has 16 residues.